What follows describes a single TCR beta chain. Its antigen is as yet unknown. The data derive from a study of shared clonotypes between healthy human individuals. Broader study findings: Four donors shared around 5.2% of their naive CD4 clonotypes.

Samples underwent the assay at deep level. Some 30,000 T cell genomes, or around 200 ng DNA, went into the sorted-subset replicate PCRs. Original handling: Filtering differed since immunoSEQ provided only junctions, with no quality scores. This table comes from immunoSEQ multiplex PCR, and its TCRdb copy is limited to in-frame clones, with some not included. V and J calls and clone size come straight from that table; D and trimming were deduced from the DNA. The sample lists around 2,000,000 clones, about 95% occurring once. This CDR3 comprises 15 residues. Trimming stripped 5 bases from V and 1 base from J, with 15 bases between. The V gene's germline CDR1 is SGHNT and CDR2 YYREEE (reference sequence).

This chain connects TRBV5-4 to TRBJ2-5; perhaps TRBD1 as D (7 bases). The TCR was taken from a man aged 18 to 35 in good health. Specimen: naive CD4+ T cells sorted from blood. Subset described: CD45RA+ positively selected. The CDR3 region is CASSPPGDSQETQYF. The CDR3 DNA follows: TGTGCCAGCAGTCCCCCGGGGGACAGCCAAGAGACCCAGTACTTC.